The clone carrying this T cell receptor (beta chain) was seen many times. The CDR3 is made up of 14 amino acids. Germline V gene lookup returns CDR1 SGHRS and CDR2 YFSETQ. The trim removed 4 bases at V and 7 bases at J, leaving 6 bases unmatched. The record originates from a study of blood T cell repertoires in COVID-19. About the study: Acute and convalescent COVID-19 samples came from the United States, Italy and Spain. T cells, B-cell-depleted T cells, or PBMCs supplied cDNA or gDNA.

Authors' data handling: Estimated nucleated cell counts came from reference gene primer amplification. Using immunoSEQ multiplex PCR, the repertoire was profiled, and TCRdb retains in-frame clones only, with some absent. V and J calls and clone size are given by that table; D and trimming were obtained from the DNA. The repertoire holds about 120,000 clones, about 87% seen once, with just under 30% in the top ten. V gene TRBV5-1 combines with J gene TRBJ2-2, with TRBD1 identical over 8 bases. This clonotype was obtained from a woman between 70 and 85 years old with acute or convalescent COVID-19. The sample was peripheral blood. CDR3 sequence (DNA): TGCGCCAGCAGCCCAGACAGGGGACGCGGGGAGCTGTTTTTT. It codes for CASSPDRGRGELFF.